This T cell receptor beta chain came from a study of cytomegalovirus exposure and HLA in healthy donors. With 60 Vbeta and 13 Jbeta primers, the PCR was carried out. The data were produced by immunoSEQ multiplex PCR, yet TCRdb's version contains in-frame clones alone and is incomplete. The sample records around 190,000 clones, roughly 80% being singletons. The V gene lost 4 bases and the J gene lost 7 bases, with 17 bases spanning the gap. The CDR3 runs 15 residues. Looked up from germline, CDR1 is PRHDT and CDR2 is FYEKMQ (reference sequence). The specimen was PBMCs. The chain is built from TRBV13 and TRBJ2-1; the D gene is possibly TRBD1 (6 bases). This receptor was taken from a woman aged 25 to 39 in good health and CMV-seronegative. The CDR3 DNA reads TGTGCCAGCAGCTCGGGAAGGGGGAGTCCTAATGAGCAGTTCTTC. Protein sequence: CASSSGRGSPNEQFF. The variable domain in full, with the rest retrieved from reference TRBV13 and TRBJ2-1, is AAGVIQSPRHLIKEKRETATLKCYPIPRHDTVYWYQQGPGQDPQFLISFYEKMQSDKGSIPDRFSAQQFSDYHSELNMSSLELGDSALYFCASSSGRGSPNEQFFGPGTRLTVL.